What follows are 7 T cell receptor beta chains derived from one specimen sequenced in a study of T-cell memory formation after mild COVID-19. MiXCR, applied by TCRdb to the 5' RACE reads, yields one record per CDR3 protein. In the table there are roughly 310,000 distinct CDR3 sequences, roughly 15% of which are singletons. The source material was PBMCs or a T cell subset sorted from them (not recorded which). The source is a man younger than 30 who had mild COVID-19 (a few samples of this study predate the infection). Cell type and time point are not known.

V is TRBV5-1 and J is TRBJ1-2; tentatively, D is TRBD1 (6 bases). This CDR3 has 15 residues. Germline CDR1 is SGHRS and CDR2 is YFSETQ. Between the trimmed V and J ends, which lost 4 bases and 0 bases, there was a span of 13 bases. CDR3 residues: CASSEGHLSNYGYTF. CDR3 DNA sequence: TGCGCCAGCAGCGAGGGACACCTTTCTAACTATGGCTACACCTTC.

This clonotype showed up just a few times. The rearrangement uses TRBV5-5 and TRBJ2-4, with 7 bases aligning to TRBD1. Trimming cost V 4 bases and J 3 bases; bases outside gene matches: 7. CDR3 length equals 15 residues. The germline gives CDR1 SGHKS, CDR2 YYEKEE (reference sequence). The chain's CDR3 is CASSHQGDGKNIQYF. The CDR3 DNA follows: TGTGCCAGCAGCCACCAGGGGGACGGCAAAAACATTCAGTACTTC.

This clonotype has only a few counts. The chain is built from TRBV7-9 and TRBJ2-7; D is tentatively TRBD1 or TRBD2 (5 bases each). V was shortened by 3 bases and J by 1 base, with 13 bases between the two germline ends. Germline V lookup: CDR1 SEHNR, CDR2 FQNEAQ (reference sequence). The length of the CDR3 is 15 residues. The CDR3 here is CASSFGDGESYEQYV. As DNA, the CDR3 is TGTGCCAGCAGCTTTGGGGACGGGGAGTCCTACGAGCAGTACGTC.

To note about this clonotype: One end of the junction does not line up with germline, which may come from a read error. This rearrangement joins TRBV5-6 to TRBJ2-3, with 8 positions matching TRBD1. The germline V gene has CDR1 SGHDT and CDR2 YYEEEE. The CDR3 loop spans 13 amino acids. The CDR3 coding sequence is TGTGCCAGCCACAGGGGGGCAGGAGATACGCAATATTTT. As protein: CASHRGAGDTQYF.

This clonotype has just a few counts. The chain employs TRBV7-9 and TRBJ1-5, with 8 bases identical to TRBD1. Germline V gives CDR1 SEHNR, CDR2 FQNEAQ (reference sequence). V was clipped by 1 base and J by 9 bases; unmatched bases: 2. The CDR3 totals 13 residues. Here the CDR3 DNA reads TGTGCCAGCAGCTTAGACAGGGGGGGGCCCCAGCATTTT. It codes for CASSLDRGGPQHF. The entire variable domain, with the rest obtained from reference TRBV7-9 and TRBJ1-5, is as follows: DTGVSQNPRHKITKRGQNVTFRCDPISEHNRLYWYRQTLGQGPEFLTYFQNEAQLEKSRLLSDRFSAERPKGSFSTLEIQRTEQGDSAMYLCASSLDRGGPQHFGDGTRLSIL.

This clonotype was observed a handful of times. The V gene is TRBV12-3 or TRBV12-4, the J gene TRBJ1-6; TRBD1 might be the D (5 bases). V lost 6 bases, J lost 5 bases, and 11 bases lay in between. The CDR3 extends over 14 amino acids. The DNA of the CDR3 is TGTGCCAGCAGCCCGGCGGGACATAATTCACCCCTCCACTTT. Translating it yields CASSPAGHNSPLHF.

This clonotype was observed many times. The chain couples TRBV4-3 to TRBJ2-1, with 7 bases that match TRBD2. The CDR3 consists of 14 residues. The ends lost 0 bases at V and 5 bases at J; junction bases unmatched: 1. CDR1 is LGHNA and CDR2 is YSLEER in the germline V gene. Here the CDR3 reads CASSQDAGDNEQFF. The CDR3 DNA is TGCGCCAGCAGCCAAGATGCGGGGGACAATGAGCAGTTCTTC.